Given below is one T cell receptor beta chain in context. These data come from a study of cytomegalovirus exposure and HLA in healthy donors. Amplification used 60 Vbeta primers and 13 Jbeta primers. The assay was immunoSEQ multiplex PCR, and TCRdb's table has in-frame clones only and misses some. The sample shows approximately 130,000 clones, 72% of them seen only once. This CDR3 is 16 amino acids long. V was clipped by 3 bases and J by 4 bases; unmatched bases: 9. Germline CDR1 and CDR2: SEHNR and FQNEAQ (reference sequence). The rearrangement links TRBV7-9 to TRBJ1-5; the match to TRBD1 covers 7 bases. This sequence was found in a man aged 50 to 59 in good health and CMV-seropositive. The sequenced material came from PBMCs. The CDR3 region has the DNA TGTGCCAGCAGCTTTACCGGGACAGTGGGGAATCAGCCCCAGCATTTT. It yields the protein CASSFTGTVGNQPQHF.